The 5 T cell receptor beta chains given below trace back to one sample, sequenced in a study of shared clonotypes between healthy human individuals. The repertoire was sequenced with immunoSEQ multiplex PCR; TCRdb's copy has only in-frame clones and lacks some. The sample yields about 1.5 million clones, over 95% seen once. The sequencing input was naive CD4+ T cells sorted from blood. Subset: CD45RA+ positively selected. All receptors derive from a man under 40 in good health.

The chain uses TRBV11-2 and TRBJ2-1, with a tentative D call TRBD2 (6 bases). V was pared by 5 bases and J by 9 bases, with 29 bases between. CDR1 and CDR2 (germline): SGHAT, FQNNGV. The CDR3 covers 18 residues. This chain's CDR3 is CASSNRPLPGLRTSEQFF. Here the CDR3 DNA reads TGTGCCAGCAGCAACCGCCCTCTACCCGGACTAAGGACGAGTGAGCAGTTCTTC.

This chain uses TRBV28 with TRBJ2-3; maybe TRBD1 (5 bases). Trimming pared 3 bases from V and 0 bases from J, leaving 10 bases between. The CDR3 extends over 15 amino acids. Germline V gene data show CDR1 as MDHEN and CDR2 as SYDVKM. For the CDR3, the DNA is TGTGCCAGCAGTTTGATTGACAGAAGCACAGATACGCAGTATTTT. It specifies CASSLIDRSTDTQYF.

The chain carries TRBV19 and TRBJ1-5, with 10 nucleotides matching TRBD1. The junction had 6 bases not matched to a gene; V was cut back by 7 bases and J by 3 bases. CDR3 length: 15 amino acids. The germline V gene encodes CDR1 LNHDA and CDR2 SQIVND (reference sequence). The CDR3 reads CASTPTGGLNQPQHF. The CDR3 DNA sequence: TGTGCCAGTACCCCGACAGGGGGCCTCAATCAGCCCCAGCATTTT.

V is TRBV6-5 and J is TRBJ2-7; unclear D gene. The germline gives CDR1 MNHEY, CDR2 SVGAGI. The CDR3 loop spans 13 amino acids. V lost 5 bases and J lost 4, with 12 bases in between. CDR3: CASSHPRSYEQYF. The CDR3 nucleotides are TGTGCCAGCAGTCACCCCCGATCATACGAGCAGTACTTC.

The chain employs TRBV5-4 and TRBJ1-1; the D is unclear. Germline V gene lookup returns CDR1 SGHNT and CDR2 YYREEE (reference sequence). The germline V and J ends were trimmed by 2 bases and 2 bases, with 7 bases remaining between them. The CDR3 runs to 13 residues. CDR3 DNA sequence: TGTGCCAGCAGCTTTGACACCAACACTGAAGCTTTCTTT. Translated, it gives CASSFDTNTEAFF.